This section outlines one T cell receptor beta chain sequence together with its context. Its antigen has not been determined. No qualities accompany the bases; no much larger clone lies one base away. These data belong to a study of spatial heterogeneity in lung cancer (dated by TCRdb to between 2018 and 2020). Some background on the complete study: Donors were around 71 patients with early-stage, untreated non-small cell lung cancer from the lung TRACERx cohort. TCR repertoire features were related to nonsynonymous mutation counts determined by whole-exome sequencing of tumor tissue. Both alpha and beta chains were TCR-sequenced in samples taken at surgery, namely 220 tumor regions, under 80 matched nontumor lung samples and 56 PBMC samples. Follow-up PBMC samples were sequenced whenever available, with a median time to follow-up of roughly 22 months after resection. The study quantitatively compared TCR alpha and beta repertoires across multiple tumor regions, matched nontumor lung and blood in non-small cell lung cancer. In the raw uncorrected reads, each unique combination of TCR and UMI appeared more than ten times on average. More beta-chain than alpha-chain transcripts were consistently detected, likely reflecting higher beta-chain transcript abundance.

Interpreted using the paper, the time point label stands for: blood at routine non-recurrence follow-up after resection. TCR sequencing used whole RNA extracted from tumor and nontumor lung tissue, or from cryopreserved PBMC samples, without cell sorting. Only patients with enough RNA available from two or more tumor regions were chosen for TCR sequencing. Library generation was performed with 5' RACE. The data were produced on a NextSeq 500. To allow correction of PCR and sequencing errors, the TCR library protocol tagged every TCR cDNA molecule with a unique molecular identifier. In the original analysis: Decombinator tools were used for TCR identification, UMI-based error correction and CDR3 extraction. Expanded TCRs were defined as those above a frequency of 2 per 1,000, corresponding to the top 1% of the tumor frequency distribution. Rényi diversity was computed with the R vegan package after subsampling each repertoire 100 times to 5,000 TCRs. CDR3 similarity networks were built from amino acid triplet string-kernel similarity, connecting CDR3s with pairwise similarity above 0.82. TCRdb passed the public sequencing reads through fastp at Q25 and MiXCR, retaining productive beta sequences. One record per CDR3 amino acid sequence lists the most common genes and DNA. TCRdb assigned the V and J calls; the authors' analysis was not used. This sample has around 44,000 distinct CDR3 sequences in its table, and over 9.5% of those were observed once. Roughly 15% of the sample lies in the top ten.

What the research found in general, with its limitations: Ubiquitous expanded tumor TCRs showed up in blood more often at tumor resection than at routine follow-up. Only approximately 14 patients were included in the comparisons of baseline and follow-up blood repertoires. Confirming at a functional level the hypothesis that regional TCRs recognize regional mutations was considered to require additional single-cell paired TCR alpha and beta sequencing.

The material sequenced was PBMCs, taken at follow-up. The sequence was obtained from a female donor with early-stage non-small cell lung cancer.

The CDR3 protein sequence reads: CASTDSYYGYTF. The nucleotide sequence reads as follows: TGTGCCAGCACCGACAGCTACTATGGCTACACCTTC. The sequence is built from TRBV7-2 and TRBJ1-2, and perhaps TRBD1 as D gene, on 5 matching bases. The CDR3 covers 12 residues, taking in both the cysteine and the phenylalanine. Only the CDR3 portion is preserved as DNA: 36 bases, with reading frame beginning at the first base. The germline V gene yields SGHTA for CDR1 and FQGNSA for CDR2. Between the V and J ends, shortened by 7 bases and 3 bases respectively, the junction contains 9 bases.